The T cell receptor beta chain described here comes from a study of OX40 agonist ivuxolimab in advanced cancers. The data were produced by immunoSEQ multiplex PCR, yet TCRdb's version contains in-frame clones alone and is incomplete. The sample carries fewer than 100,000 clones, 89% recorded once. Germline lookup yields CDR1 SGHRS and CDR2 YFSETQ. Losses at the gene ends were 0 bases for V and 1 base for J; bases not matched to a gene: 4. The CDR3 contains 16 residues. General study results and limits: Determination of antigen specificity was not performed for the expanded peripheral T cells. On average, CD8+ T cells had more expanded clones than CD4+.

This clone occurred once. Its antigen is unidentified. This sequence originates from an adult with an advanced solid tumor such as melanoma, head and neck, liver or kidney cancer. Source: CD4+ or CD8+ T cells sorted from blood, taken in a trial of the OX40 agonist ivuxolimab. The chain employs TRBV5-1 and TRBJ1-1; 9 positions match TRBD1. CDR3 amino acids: CASSLGTGVPNTEAFF. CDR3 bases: TGCGCCAGCAGCTTGGGGACAGGGGTCCCGAACACTGAAGCTTTCTTT.